Included here is one T cell receptor (beta chain) sequence, with context. What it binds is unknown. Measured with immunoSEQ multiplex PCR; TCRdb has only the in-frame clones, and not every one. This sample has 150,000 to 180,000 clones, with around 90% found just once. J gave up 4 bases and V 0 bases, and 8 bases lay outside the gene matches. In germline, CDR1 is LGHNA, CDR2 YNFKEQ. The CDR3 has 16 residues. This specimen belongs to a study of T cell responses to AZD1222 COVID-19 vaccine. General study points: It should be noted that donors were predominantly white British and more often female, and clonal diversity was possibly underestimated.

Specimen: peripheral blood, collected on day 0 of AZD1222 vaccination. The receptor was isolated from an adult in good health. V gene TRBV4-2 combines with J gene TRBJ1-2, with 7 bases lining up with TRBD1. The CDR3 loop reads CASSQDGTQGGYGYTF. The CDR3 bases are TGTGCCAGCAGCCAAGATGGGACCCAGGGGGGCTATGGCTACACCTTC.